Presented here are 15 T cell receptor beta chains from one specimen sequenced in a study of OX40 agonist ivuxolimab in advanced cancers. Clones were read by immunoSEQ multiplex PCR, and TCRdb kept only the in-frame ones, dropping some. This sample yields some 69,000 clones, of which 90% are seen a single time; about 10% belongs to the top ten. Sequences were derived from CD4+ or CD8+ T cells sorted from blood, sampled in a trial of the OX40 agonist ivuxolimab. Source of these receptors: an adult with an advanced solid tumor such as melanoma, head and neck, liver or kidney cancer.

The chain combines TRBV11-1 with TRBJ2-1; the D gene is possibly TRBD1 (7 bases). Trimming cost V 5 bases and J 3 bases, with 14 bases left between them. Germline V gene data show CDR1 as SGHAT and CDR2 as FQDESV (reference sequence). CDR3 length: 15 amino acids. CDR3 in DNA: TGTGCCAGCAGCCCCCAGCAGGGGGGCTACAATGAGCAGTTCTTC. Translated: CASSPQQGGYNEQFF.

In this sample, this clone turned up once. V and J are TRBV28 and TRBJ2-7, with a weak D call TRBD2 (5 bases). This CDR3 region has 16 residues. Trimming pared 7 bases from V and 7 bases from J, leaving 26 bases between. Germline assignment: CDR1 MDHEN and CDR2 SYDVKM. CDR3 amino acids: CASTQSGLSGSGEQYF. For the CDR3, the DNA is TGTGCCAGCACCCAAAGTGGATTGAGTGGGTCGGGAGAGCAGTACTTC.

The V call is TRBV5-1, the J call TRBJ2-2; possible D gene TRBD1, 6 bases. V lost 4 bases and J lost 1, with 11 bases in between. The germline V gene has CDR1 SGHRS and CDR2 YFSETQ. This CDR3 region has 15 residues. The chain's CDR3 is CASSLMTGNTGELFF. DNA of the CDR3: TGCGCCAGCAGCCTGATGACAGGGAACACCGGGGAGCTGTTTTTT.

The V call is TRBV19, the J call TRBJ2-1; D gene ambiguous. CDR3 length: 11 amino acids. The V gene lost 5 bases and the J gene lost 8 bases, with 7 bases spanning the gap. CDR1 is LNHDA and CDR2 is SQIVND in the germline V gene (reference sequence). As DNA, the CDR3 is TGTGCCAGTAGTTGGGTCGATGAGCAGTTCTTC. It translates to CASSWVDEQFF.

The gene calls are TRBV10-3 and TRBJ1-1; TRBD1 matches at 9 bases. The length of the CDR3 is 16 residues. CDR1 and CDR2 from the germline V gene are ENHRY and SYGVKD. J gave up 5 bases and V 4 bases, and 11 bases lay outside the gene matches. The DNA of the CDR3 is TGTGCCATCAGTGGGGGACAGGGTCGATTGGGGACTGAAGCTTTCTTT. Protein product: CAISGGQGRLGTEAFF.

The chain links TRBV7-2 to TRBJ1-4; tentative D call: TRBD1 (5 bases). CDR3 length: 15 residues. Germline values: CDR1 SGHTA, CDR2 FQGNSA. Trimming removed 5 bases from V and 7 bases from J, with 17 bases in between. In nucleotides, the CDR3 is TGTGCCAGCAGCCTAGGAGACAGACGGGCTGAAAAACTGTTTTTT. It codes for CASSLGDRRAEKLFF.

The chain has TRBV19 and TRBJ2-2; D perhaps matches TRBD2 (5 bases). Germline-derived CDR1 and CDR2 are LNHDA and SQIVND (reference sequence). CDR3 length equals 15 residues. Trimming left V 0 bases short and J 3 bases short, with 8 bases between. This chain's CDR3 is CASSIDFSDTGELFF. In nucleotides, the CDR3 is TGTGCCAGTAGTATAGATTTTAGCGACACCGGGGAGCTGTTTTTT.

The chain employs TRBV7-9 and TRBJ1-4; 7 bases line up with TRBD1. V dropped 2 bases and J dropped 10; count of bases not matched to a gene: 16. The CDR3 covers 17 residues. The germline CDR1 and CDR2 sequences are SEHNR and FQNEAQ (reference sequence). The CDR3 here is CASSLWGATGRVGKLFF. In DNA form, the CDR3 reads TGTGCCAGCAGCTTATGGGGCGCGACAGGGCGGGTCGGAAAACTGTTTTTT.

This chain joins TRBV5-4 and TRBJ2-7; possibly TRBD2 for D (5 bases). CDR1 is SGHNT and CDR2 is YYREEE in the germline V gene (reference sequence). With 2 bases removed from V and 6 bases from J, the gap between germline ends came to 12 bases. The CDR3 contains 13 residues. CDR3 coding DNA: TGTGCCAGCAGCTTAGGCCTAGGACTCGAGCAGTACTTC. Amino acid sequence: CASSLGLGLEQYF.

The chain recombines TRBV5-6 with TRBJ2-5; D ambiguous. The germline gives CDR1 SGHDT, CDR2 YYEEEE. V was pared by 1 base and J by 5 bases, with 3 bases between. CDR3 length: 11 residues. The CDR3 nucleotides are TGTGCCAGCAGCTTGACGGAGACCCAGTACTTC. Translating it yields CASSLTETQYF.

J is TRBJ2-7 and V is TRBV9, with a possible D match to TRBD2 (6 bases). The CDR3 is 15 amino acids. V gave up 0 bases and J gave up 6 bases, with 16 bases separating them. In germline, CDR1 is SGDLS, CDR2 YYNGEE. The CDR3: CASSVDSWGSGEQYF. The CDR3 coding sequence is TGTGCCAGCAGCGTAGATAGCTGGGGTAGCGGCGAGCAGTACTTC.

This chain links TRBV6-5 with TRBJ1-3; D remains ambiguous. Per the germline V gene, CDR1 is MNHEY and CDR2 is SVGAGI. This CDR3 spans 15 amino acids. V gave up 5 bases and J gave up 0 bases, with 11 bases separating them. The CDR3 protein is CASSLNRGSGNTIYF. The CDR3 nucleotides read TGTGCCAGCAGTCTAAACCGGGGCTCTGGAAACACCATATATTTT.

V usage is TRBV5-1 and J usage is TRBJ2-2; unclear D gene. The V gene's germline CDR1 is SGHRS and CDR2 YFSETQ. The V end was cut by 2 bases, the J end by 5 bases, with 13 bases between. The CDR3 runs to 15 residues. As DNA, the CDR3 is TGCGCCAGCAGCTTAAGGACCGGATTAACCGGGGAGCTGTTTTTT. This codes for CASSLRTGLTGELFF.

The chain employs TRBV6-1 and TRBJ2-6; possible D gene TRBD1, 6 bases. Germline-derived CDR1 and CDR2 are MNHNS and SASEGT. Trimming left V 5 bases short and J 3 bases short, with 8 bases between. There are 14 residues in the CDR3. CDR3 DNA sequence: TGTGCCAGCAGTCAGGGGAATGGGGCCAACGTCCTGACTTTC. This translates into CASSQGNGANVLTF.

The genes are TRBV7-3 and TRBJ2-1; TRBD2 matches at 13 bases. The CDR3 spans 19 residues. Germline CDR1 is SGHTA and CDR2 is FQGTGA. The V and J ends lost 5 bases and 4 bases, in that order; junction bases with no gene match: 14. CDR3 in amino acids: CASSRWTERLAGGYNEQFF. The CDR3 DNA reads as TGTGCCAGCAGCCGTTGGACAGAGCGACTAGCGGGGGGTTACAATGAGCAGTTCTTC. Based on the CDR3 plus reference TRBV7-3 and TRBJ2-1, the full variable domain is GAGVSQTPSNKVTEKGKYVELRCDPISGHTALYWYRQSLGQGPEFLIYFQGTGAADDSGLPNDRFFAVRPEGSVSTLKIQRTERGDSAVYLCASSRWTERLAGGYNEQFFGPGTRLTVL.